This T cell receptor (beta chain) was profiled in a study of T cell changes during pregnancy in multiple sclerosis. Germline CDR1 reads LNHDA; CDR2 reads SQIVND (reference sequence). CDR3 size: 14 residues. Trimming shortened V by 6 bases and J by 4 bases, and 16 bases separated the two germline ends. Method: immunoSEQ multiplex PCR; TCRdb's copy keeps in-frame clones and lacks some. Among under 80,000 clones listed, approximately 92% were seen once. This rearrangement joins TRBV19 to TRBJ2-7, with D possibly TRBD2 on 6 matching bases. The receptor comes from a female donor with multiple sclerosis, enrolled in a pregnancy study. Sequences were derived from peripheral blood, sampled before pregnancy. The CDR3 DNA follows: TGTGCCAGTAGCCCGGGACTTGGGGATTACGAGCAGTACTTC. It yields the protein CASSPGLGDYEQYF.